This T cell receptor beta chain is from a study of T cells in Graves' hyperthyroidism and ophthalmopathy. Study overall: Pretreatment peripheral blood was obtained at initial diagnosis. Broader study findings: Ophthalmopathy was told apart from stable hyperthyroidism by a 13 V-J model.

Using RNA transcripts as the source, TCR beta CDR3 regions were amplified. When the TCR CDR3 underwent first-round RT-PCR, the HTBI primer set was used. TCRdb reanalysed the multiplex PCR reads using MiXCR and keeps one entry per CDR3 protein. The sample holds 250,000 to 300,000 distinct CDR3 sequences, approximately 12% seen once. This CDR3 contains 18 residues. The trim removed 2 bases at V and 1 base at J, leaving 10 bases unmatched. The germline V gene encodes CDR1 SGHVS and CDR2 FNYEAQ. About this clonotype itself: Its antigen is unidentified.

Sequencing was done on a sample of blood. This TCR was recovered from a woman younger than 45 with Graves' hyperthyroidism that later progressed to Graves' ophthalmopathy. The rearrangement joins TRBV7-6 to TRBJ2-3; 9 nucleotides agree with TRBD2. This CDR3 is CASSLRLAASVGTDTQYF. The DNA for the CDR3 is TGTGCCAGCAGCTTAAGACTAGCGGCCTCCGTGGGCACAGATACGCAGTATTTT. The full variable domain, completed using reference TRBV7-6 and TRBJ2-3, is GAGVSQSPRYKVTKRGQDVALRCDPISGHVSLYWYRQALGQGPEFLTYFNYEAQQDKSGLPNDRFSAERPEGSISTLTIQRTEQRDSAMYRCASSLRLAASVGTDTQYFGPGTRLTVL.